These 13 T cell receptor beta chains originate from one sample sequenced in a study of cytomegalovirus exposure and HLA in healthy donors (dated by TCRdb to the late 2010s). The library was made by the immunoSEQ multiplex PCR assay. For the multiplex PCR, a mixture combining 60 forward primers for TCR Vbeta segments and 13 reverse primers for TCR Jbeta segments was used. The immuneACCESS repertoire file appears here via TCRdb, limited to in-frame rearrangements. These files lack a portion of the clones; in checked studies, under half of the deficit traces to unresolved V genes, and the cause of the others is not known. The sample profile shows around 100,000 clones; 74% of them were found once. About 2.8% of the sample is in the top ten clones. The sequenced sample consisted of PBMCs. All receptors derive from a man in his forties or fifties in good health and CMV-seropositive.

There are a few counts of this clone. V and J are TRBV18 and TRBJ1-5; D is undetermined. Trimming removed 3 bases from V and 7 bases from J, with 10 bases in between. The CDR3 covers 13 residues. Germline V gene data show CDR1 as KGHSH and CDR2 as LQKENI. This CDR3 reads CASSPEVDQPQHF. CDR3 sequence (DNA): TGTGCCAGCTCACCGGAGGTAGACCAGCCCCAGCATTTT.

The chain links TRBV27 to TRBJ2-7, with a weak D call TRBD2 (6 bases). V was pared by 3 bases and J by 5 bases, with 11 bases between. This CDR3 spans 13 amino acids. Germline loops: CDR1 MNHEY, CDR2 SMNVEV (reference sequence). The DNA of the CDR3 is TGTGCCAGCAGTTTCGCGGGGCGCCACGAGCAGTACTTC. Translated: CASSFAGRHEQYF.

V gene TRBV6-5 combines with J gene TRBJ1-2; maybe TRBD1 (6 bases). V was shortened by 6 bases and J by 1 base, with 15 bases between the two germline ends. Per germline, CDR1 MNHEY and CDR2 SVGAGI. The CDR3 consists of 15 residues. CDR3 bases: TGTGCCAGCAGCTCTAGGCGGACAGTTAACTATGGCTACACCTTC. It is translated as CASSSRRTVNYGYTF.

This chain uses TRBV6-1 with TRBJ1-2; D possibly corresponds to TRBD1 (6 bases). Germline lookup yields CDR1 MNHNS and CDR2 SASEGT. There are 15 residues in the CDR3. V was cut by 1 base and J by 4 bases, with 13 bases left in between. The CDR3 sequence: CASSEGARGSYGYTF. CDR3 in DNA: TGTGCCAGCAGTGAAGGCGCCAGGGGCTCCTATGGCTACACCTTC.

The chain uses TRBV15 and TRBJ1-2; 12 bases align to TRBD1. This CDR3 has 19 amino acids. After removal of 0 bases from V and 0 bases from J, the junction contained 8 bases not matched to a gene. Germline CDR1 and CDR2: LNHNV and YYDKDF (reference sequence). The CDR3: CATSRDGPGQGASNYGYTF. The CDR3 DNA reads as TGTGCCACCAGCAGAGATGGACCGGGACAGGGGGCTTCTAACTATGGCTACACCTTC. Drawing the rest from reference TRBV15 and TRBJ1-2, the complete variable domain is DAMVIQNPRYQVTQFGKPVTLSCSQTLNHNVMYWYQQKSSQAPKLLFHYYDKDFNNEADTPDNFQSRRPNTSFCFLDIRSPGLGDTAMYLCATSRDGPGQGASNYGYTFGSGTRLTVV.

This chain links TRBV9 with TRBJ2-3, with 7 bases aligning to TRBD2. The CDR3 is 16 amino acids. Looked up from germline, CDR1 is SGDLS and CDR2 is YYNGEE. With 2 bases clipped from V and 5 bases from J, the junction kept 11 bases outside the gene matches. CDR3 sequence (DNA): TGTGCCAGCAGCGTCTCGGGGAGGGGAAGTAGAGATACGCAGTATTTT. Residues: CASSVSGRGSRDTQYF.

The chain has TRBV5-1 and TRBJ1-1; D may be TRBD1 (5 bases). The V and J ends lost 0 bases and 0 bases respectively, with 6 bases between them. Germline lookup yields CDR1 SGHRS and CDR2 YFSETQ. This CDR3 is 14 amino acids long. The CDR3 bases are TGCGCCAGCAGCTTGGGACAGATGAACACTGAAGCTTTCTTT. Amino acid sequence: CASSLGQMNTEAFF.

The CDR3 DNA is TGTGCCAGCAGCTTACCTGGGACAGGGGATGGCTACACCTTC. This sequence encodes CASSLPGTGDGYTF. The chain is built from TRBV11-1 and TRBJ1-2, with 10 bases aligning to TRBD1. V trimming: 2 bases; J trimming: 6 bases; junction bases outside the gene matches: 3. The CDR3 is 14 amino acids. CDR1 and CDR2 from the germline V gene are SGHAT and FQDESV (reference sequence).

This clone has just one count. This chain uses TRBV2 with TRBJ2-5; D may be TRBD2 (6 bases). V dropped 7 bases and J dropped 3 bases, with 15 bases sitting between them. In germline, CDR1 is SNHLY, CDR2 FYNNEI. The CDR3 extends over 14 amino acids. The CDR3 coding sequence is TGTGCCAGCAATACGGCTAGCGTAGAAGAGACCCAGTACTTC. It is translated as CASNTASVEETQYF.

The chain recombines TRBV30 with TRBJ2-7; 7 nucleotides line up with TRBD2. CDR3 length: 11 residues. Per germline, CDR1 GTSNPN and CDR2 SVGIG (reference sequence). V was pared by 5 bases and J by 5 bases, with 3 bases of the junction left unmatched. The CDR3 here is CAWGRGDEQYF. The CDR3 nucleotides are TGTGCCTGGGGGAGGGGAGACGAGCAGTACTTC.

This chain joins TRBV5-1 and TRBJ1-1; D not certain. The V gene lost 4 bases and the J gene lost 0 bases, with 13 bases spanning the gap. Germline CDR1 reads SGHRS; CDR2 reads YFSETQ. The CDR3 loop spans 15 amino acids. The CDR3 region has the DNA TGCGCCAGCAGCCCGCTCCCACTGATGAACACTGAAGCTTTCTTT. It translates to CASSPLPLMNTEAFF.

There are a few counts of this clone. The chain uses TRBV2 and TRBJ2-5; 10 bases agree with TRBD2. The CDR3 spans 15 residues. Germline V lookup: CDR1 SNHLY, CDR2 FYNNEI. J gave up 11 bases and V 2 bases, and 11 bases lay outside the gene matches. As DNA, the CDR3 is TGTGCCAGCAGTGAAAGTCGGACTAGCGGTAGTACTCAGTACTTC. Protein sequence: CASSESRTSGSTQYF.

The chain joins TRBV29-1 to TRBJ2-7; tentative D call: TRBD2 (6 bases). CDR1 is SQVTM, CDR2 ANQGSEA, per germline. This CDR3 is built from 13 residues. V lost 5 bases, J lost 7 bases, and 18 bases lay in between. The DNA of the CDR3 is TGCAGCGTTCCCACCACCAGGGCGGGGGAGCAGTACTTC. As protein: CSVPTTRAGEQYF.